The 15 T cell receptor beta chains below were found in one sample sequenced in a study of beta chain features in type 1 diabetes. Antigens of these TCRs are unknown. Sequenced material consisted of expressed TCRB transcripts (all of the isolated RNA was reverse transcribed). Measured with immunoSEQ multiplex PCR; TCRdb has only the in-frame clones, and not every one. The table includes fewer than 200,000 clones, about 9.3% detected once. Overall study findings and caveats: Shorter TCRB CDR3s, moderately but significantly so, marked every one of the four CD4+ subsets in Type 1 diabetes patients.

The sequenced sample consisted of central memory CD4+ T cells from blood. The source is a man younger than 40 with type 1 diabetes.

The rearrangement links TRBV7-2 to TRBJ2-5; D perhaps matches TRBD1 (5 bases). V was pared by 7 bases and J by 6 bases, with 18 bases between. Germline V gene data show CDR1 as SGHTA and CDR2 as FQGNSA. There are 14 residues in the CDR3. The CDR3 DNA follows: TGTGCCAGCACCCAAGTGGCAGGGCAGCAGACCCAGTACTTC. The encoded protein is CASTQVAGQQTQYF.

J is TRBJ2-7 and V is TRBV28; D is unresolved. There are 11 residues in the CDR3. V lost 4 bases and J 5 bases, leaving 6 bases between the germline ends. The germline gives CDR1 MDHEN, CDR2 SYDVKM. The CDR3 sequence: CASSSPNEQYF. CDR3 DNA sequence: TGTGCCAGCAGTTCCCCTAACGAGCAGTACTTC. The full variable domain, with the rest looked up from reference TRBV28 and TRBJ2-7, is DVKVTQSSRYLVKRTGEKVFLECVQDMDHENMFWYRQDPGLGLRLIYFSYDVKMKEKGDIPEGYSVSREKKERFSLILESASTNQTSMYLCASSSPNEQYFGPGTRLTVT.

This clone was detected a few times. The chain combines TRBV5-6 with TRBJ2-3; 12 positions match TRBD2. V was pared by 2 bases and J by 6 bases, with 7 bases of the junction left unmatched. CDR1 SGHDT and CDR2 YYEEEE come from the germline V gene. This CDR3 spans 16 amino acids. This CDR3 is CASSFGTSGLRDTQYF. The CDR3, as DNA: TGTGCCAGCAGCTTTGGGACTAGCGGGCTACGGGATACGCAGTATTTT.

This chain's CDR3 is CASSLGGREETQYF. DNA of the CDR3: TGTGCCAGCAGTTTGGGTGGGCGTGAAGAGACCCAGTACTTC. The chain has TRBV28 and TRBJ2-5; D remains ambiguous. The V end lost 3 bases, the J end lost 3 bases, and 11 bases lay between the germline ends. CDR3 length equals 14 residues. Per germline, CDR1 MDHEN and CDR2 SYDVKM.

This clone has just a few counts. The CDR3 reads CASSLGQDNGYTF. As DNA, the CDR3 is TGTGCCAGCAGCTTGGGACAGGATAATGGCTACACCTTC. This rearrangement joins TRBV5-4 to TRBJ1-2; D is possibly TRBD1 (6 bases). The CDR3 totals 13 residues. V lost 0 bases to trimming and J lost 6 bases, with 9 bases between them. Germline loops: CDR1 SGHNT, CDR2 YYREEE (reference sequence).

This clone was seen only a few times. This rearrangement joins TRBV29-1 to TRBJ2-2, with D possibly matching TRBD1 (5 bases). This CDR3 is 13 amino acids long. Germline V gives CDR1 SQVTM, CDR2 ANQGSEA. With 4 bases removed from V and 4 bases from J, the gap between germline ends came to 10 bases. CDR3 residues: CSVGDSATGELFF. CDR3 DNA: TGCAGCGTTGGTGACAGCGCCACCGGGGAGCTGTTTTTT.

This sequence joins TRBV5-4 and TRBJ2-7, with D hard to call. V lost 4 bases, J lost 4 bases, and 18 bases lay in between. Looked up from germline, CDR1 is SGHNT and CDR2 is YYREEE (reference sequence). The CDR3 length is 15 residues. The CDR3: CASSLDASPYYEQYF. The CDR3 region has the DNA TGTGCCAGCAGCCTGGATGCAAGCCCTTATTACGAGCAGTACTTC.

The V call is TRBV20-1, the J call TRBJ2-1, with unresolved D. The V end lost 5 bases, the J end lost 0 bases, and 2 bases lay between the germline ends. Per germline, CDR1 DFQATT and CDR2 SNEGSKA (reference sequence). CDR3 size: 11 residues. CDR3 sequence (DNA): TGCAGTGCTTACTCCTACAATGAGCAGTTCTTC. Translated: CSAYSYNEQFF.

CDR3 coding DNA: TGTGCCTGGAGTGTACCCGGGACAGGGGGCACTGAAGCTTTCTTT. It specifies CAWSVPGTGGTEAFF. V and J are TRBV30 and TRBJ1-1; 11 bases are a match to TRBD1. J was trimmed by 4 bases and V by 0 bases; bases with no gene match: 4. The CDR3 has 15 amino acids. Germline CDR1 GTSNPN, CDR2 SVGIG (reference sequence).

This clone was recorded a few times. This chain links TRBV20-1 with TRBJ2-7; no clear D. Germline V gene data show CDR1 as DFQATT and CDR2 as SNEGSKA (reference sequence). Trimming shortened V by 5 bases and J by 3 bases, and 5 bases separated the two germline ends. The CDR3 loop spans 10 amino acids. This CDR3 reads CSAGSYEQYF. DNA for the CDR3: TGCAGTGCTGGCAGCTACGAGCAGTACTTC.

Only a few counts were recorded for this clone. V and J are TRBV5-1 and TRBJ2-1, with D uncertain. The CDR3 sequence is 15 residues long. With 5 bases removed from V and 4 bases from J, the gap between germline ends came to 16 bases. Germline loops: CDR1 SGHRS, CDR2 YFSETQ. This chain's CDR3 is CASRLIESGYNEQFF. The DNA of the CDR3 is TGCGCCAGCAGGTTGATCGAATCGGGTTACAATGAGCAGTTCTTC.

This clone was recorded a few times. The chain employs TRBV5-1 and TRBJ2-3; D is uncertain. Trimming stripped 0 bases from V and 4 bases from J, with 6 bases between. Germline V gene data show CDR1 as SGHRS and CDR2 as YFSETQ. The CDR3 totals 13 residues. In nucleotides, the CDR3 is TGCGCCAGCAGCTTGGTGCCAGCAGATACGCAGTATTTT. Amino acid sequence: CASSLVPADTQYF.

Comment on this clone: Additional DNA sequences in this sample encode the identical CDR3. This chain's CDR3 is CASSFLDQPQHF. The CDR3 DNA follows: TGTGCCAGCAGTTTTCTAGATCAGCCCCAGCATTTT. The chain employs TRBV27 and TRBJ1-5; unclear D gene. V lost 3 bases, J lost 5 bases, and 5 bases lay in between. Per germline, CDR1 MNHEY and CDR2 SMNVEV (reference sequence). The CDR3 sequence is 12 residues long.

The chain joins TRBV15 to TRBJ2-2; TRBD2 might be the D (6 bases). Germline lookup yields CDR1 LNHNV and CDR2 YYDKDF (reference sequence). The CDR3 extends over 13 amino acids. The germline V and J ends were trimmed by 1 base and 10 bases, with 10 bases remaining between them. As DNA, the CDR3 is TGTGCCACCAGCAGAGTTCAGCGGGCGGAGCTGTTTTTT. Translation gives CATSRVQRAELFF.

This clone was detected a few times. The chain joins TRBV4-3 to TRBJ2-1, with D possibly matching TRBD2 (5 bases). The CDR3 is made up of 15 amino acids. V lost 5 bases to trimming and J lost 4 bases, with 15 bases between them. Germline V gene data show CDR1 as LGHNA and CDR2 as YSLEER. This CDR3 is CASSYSREGYNEQFF. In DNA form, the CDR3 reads TGCGCCAGCAGCTACTCCCGAGAGGGTTACAATGAGCAGTTCTTC.